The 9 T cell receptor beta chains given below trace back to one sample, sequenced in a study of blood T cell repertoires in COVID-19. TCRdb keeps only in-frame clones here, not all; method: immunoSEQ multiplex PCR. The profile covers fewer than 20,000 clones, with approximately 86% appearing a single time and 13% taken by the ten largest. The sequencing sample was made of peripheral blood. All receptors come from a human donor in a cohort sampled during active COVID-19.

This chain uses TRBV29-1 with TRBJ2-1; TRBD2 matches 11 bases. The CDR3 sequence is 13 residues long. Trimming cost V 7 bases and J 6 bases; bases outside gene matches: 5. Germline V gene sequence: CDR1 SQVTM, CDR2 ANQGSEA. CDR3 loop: CSAGGTSGNEQFF. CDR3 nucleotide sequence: TGCAGCGCCGGGGGGACTAGCGGCAATGAGCAGTTCTTC.

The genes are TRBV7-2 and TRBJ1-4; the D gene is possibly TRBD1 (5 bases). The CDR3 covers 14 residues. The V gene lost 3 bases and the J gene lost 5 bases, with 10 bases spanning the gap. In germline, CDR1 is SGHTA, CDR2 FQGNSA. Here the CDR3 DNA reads TGTGCCAGCAGCTTCCCCGGGGGGAATGAAAAACTGTTTTTT. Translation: CASSFPGGNEKLFF.

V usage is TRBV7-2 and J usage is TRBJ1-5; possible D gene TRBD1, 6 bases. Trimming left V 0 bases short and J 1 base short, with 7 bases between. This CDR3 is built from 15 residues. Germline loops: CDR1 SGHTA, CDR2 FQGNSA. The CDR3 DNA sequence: TGTGCCAGCAGCTTAGCAAGGGGGAGCAATCAGCCCCAGCATTTT. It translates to CASSLARGSNQPQHF.

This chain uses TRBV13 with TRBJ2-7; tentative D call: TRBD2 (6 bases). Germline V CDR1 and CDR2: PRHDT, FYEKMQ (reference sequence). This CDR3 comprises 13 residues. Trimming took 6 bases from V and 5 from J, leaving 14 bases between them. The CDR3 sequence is CASRGGRGNEQYF. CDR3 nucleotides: TGTGCCAGCAGGGGGGGACGAGGGAACGAGCAGTACTTC.

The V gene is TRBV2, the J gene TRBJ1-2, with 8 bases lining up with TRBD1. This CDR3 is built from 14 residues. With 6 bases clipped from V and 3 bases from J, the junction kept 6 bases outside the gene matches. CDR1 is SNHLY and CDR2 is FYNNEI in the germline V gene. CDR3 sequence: CASRGDRNYYGYTF. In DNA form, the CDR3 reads TGTGCCAGCAGGGGGGACAGGAACTACTATGGCTACACCTTC.

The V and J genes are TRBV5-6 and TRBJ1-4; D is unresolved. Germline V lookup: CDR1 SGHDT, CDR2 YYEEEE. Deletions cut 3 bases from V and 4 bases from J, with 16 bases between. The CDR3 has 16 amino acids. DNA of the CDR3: TGTGCCAGCAGCTCACCTACCGACAAGAATAATGAAAAACTGTTTTTT. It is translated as CASSSPTDKNNEKLFF. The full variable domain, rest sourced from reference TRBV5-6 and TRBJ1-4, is DAGVTQSPTHLIKTRGQQVTLRCSPKSGHDTVSWYQQALGQGPQFIFQYYEEEERQRGNFPDRFSGHQFPNYSSELNVNALLLGDSALYLCASSSPTDKNNEKLFFGSGTQLSVL.

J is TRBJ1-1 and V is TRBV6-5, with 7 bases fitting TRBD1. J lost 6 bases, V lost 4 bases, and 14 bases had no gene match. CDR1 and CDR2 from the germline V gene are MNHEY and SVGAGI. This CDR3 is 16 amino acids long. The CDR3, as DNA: TGTGCCAGCAGTTCCCCTCGACAGGGTGATGGGGCTGAAGCTTTCTTT. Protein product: CASSSPRQGDGAEAFF.

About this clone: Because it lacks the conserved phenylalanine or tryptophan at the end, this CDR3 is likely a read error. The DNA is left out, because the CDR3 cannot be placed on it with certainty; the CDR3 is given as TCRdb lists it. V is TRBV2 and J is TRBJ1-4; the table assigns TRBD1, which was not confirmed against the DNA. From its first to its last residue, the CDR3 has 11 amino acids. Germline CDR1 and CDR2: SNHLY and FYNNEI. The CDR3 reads CASRMTGPPQV.

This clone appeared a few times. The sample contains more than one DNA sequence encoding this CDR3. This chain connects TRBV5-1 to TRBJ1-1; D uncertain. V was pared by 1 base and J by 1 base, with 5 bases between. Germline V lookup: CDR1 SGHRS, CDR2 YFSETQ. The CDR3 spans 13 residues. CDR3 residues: CASSLTGNTEAFF. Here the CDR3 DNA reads TGCGCCAGCAGCTTGACCGGGAACACTGAAGCTTTCTTT.